This entry is about one T cell receptor (beta chain). The data belong to a study of blood T cell repertoires in COVID-19. Study at large: Samples representing acute and convalescent COVID-19 were sourced from the United States, Italy and Spain. The analysed material was cDNA or gDNA that came from T cells, B-cell-depleted T cells, or PBMCs.

CDR1 and CDR2 (germline): SGHTA, FQGNSA. The CDR3 covers 13 residues. V shed 1 base and J shed 4 bases, with 7 bases lying between them. Per the original methods: The assay estimated nucleated cells by amplifying reference gene primers. Some clones are missing from TCRdb's copy, which holds only in-frame ones; the method was immunoSEQ multiplex PCR. D and trimming were read from the DNA, whereas the V and J calls and clone size are those reported in that table. The sample contains approximately 210,000 clones, 88% of which appear only once. The chain combines TRBV7-2 with TRBJ1-2; the D is unclear. Sequencing was performed on peripheral blood. The source of this sequence is a man between 65 and 80 years old with acute or convalescent COVID-19. The CDR3 loop is CASSLDSSYGYTF. CDR3 DNA: TGTGCCAGCAGCTTAGACAGTAGCTATGGCTACACCTTC.